These T cell receptor beta chains were read from a single sample in a study of molecular identifiers for immune sequencing clone quantification. TCRdb used MiXCR to reprocess the PCR reads, holding one entry per CDR3 protein. The sample lists approximately 590,000 distinct CDR3 sequences; about 25% were seen once. Source material: naive CD8+ T cells from blood, with Jurkat cell RNA spiked in. Receptors originate from a human donor in good health. Some libraries in this study had Jurkat cell RNA spiked in. The CDR3 runs from the conserved cysteine through the conserved F or W. The order of the fields is D gene, J gene, V gene, clone size, CDR3 DNA, CDR3 protein. The D gene is left open where the match is weak. Some rows mark clone size as missing; the rest say once, few, many or name a class of expanded clone.

- TRBJ2-7 TRBV7-9 - TGTGCCAGCAGCTCCTCGACAGCGGACTACGAGCAGTACTTC CASSSSTADYEQYF
TRBD1 TRBJ1-5 TRBV6-2/TRBV6-3 many TGTGCCAGCAGTTACTGGGACAGGGGGCCCCAGCCCCAGCATTTT CASSYWDRGPQPQHF
- TRBJ2-7 TRBV4-1 - TGCGCCAGCAGCCAAGATCCCCTCAGCTACGAGCAGTACTTC CASSQDPLSYEQYF
- TRBJ2-7 TRBV6-2/TRBV6-3 - TGTGCCATACAGGGACTCGGACTCTACGAGCAGTACTTC CAIQGLGLYEQYF
- TRBJ2-3 TRBV4-2 many TGTGCCAGCAGCCAAGGCGTCTTCATCACAGATACGCAGTATTTT CASSQGVFITDTQYF
- TRBJ1-4 TRBV5-6 many TGTGCCAGCAGCTCGACTGGAGGGTTCGGAGAAAAACTGTTTTTT CASSSTGGFGEKLFF
- TRBJ2-7 TRBV5-1 few TGCGCCAGCAGCAATACGGACAGTAGCCCCTACGTGCAGTACTTC CASSNTDSSPYVQYF
TRBD1 TRBJ2-5 TRBV19 - TGTGCCAGTAGTGTGGTACAGGGGGCTGGAGAGACCCAGTACTTC CASSVVQGAGETQYF
- TRBJ1-1 TRBV9 many TGTGCCAGCAGACCCGTGTTCGGCGGCGTCACTGAAGCTTTCTTT CASRPVFGGVTEAFF
- TRBJ2-3 TRBV12-3/TRBV12-4 - TGTGTCAACAGTTTTGCCGCCGGCTCAGATACGCAGTATTTT CVNSFAAGSDTQYF
TRBD2 TRBJ2-3 TRBV20-1 many TGCAGTGCTTCCGAGAAGCGGGGTCCCGGGGTGACAGATACGCAGTATTTT CSASEKRGPGVTDTQYF
- TRBJ1-1 TRBV30 many TGTGCCTGGAGTGTCCCCCCCGGACTCCTAAACACTGAAGCTTTCTTT CAWSVPPGLLNTEAFF
- TRBJ2-2 TRBV5-8 many TGTGCCAGCAGTGGGGGGCCGAACACCGGGGAGCTGTTTTTT CASSGGPNTGELFF
- TRBJ2-3 TRBV12-3/TRBV12-4 few TGTGCCAGCAGTTCAGAGTGGAGCACAGATACGCGGTATTTT CASSSEWSTDTRYF
- TRBJ1-6 TRBV7-9 - TGTGCCAGCAGCCGGACGTCCGATAATTCACCCCTCCACTTT CASSRTSDNSPLHF
- TRBJ2-2 TRBV24-1 - TGTGCCACCAGTTCTAGGGGGGCGGGGAAGAACACCGGGGAGCTGTTTTTT CATSSRGAGKNTGELFF
- TRBJ1-1 TRBV14 many TGTGCCAGCAGCGTGACAAGAAGTGGTGAAGCTTTCTTT CASSVTRSGEAFF
TRBD2 TRBJ2-5 TRBV4-1 few TGCGCCAGCAGCCAGACGTTAGCGGGAGGGCAAGAGACCCAGTACTTC CASSQTLAGGQETQYF
- TRBJ1-1 TRBV4-1 many TGCGCCAGCAGCCAAGTCCAAGGACTGATCACTGAAGCTTTCTTT CASSQVQGLITEAFF
- TRBJ2-1 TRBV6-5 - TGTGCCAGCAGTTACTCAAAGGGTTCCTCCTACAATGAGCAGTTCTTC CASSYSKGSSYNEQFF
- TRBJ1-1 TRBV4-1 - TGCGCCAGCAGCCACGCTAGGGGCGTAGGCACTGAAGCTTTCTTT CASSHARGVGTEAFF
TRBD2 TRBJ2-1 TRBV4-1 many TGCGCCAGCAGCCAAGTCCTACTAGCGGTGAGCTCCTACAATGAGCAGTTCTTC CASSQVLLAVSSYNEQFF
- TRBJ2-7 TRBV4-3 many TGCGCCAGCAGCCAAGACCTAGCGCAGACGACCTACGAGCAGTACTTC CASSQDLAQTTYEQYF
- TRBJ2-7 TRBV28 few TGTGCCAGCAGTGATTTACTGGGCTATGAACAGTACTTC CASSDLLGYEQYF
TRBD1 TRBJ1-2 TRBV30 - TGTGCCTGGAGTCCTTCCGGGACAGAGGAAGGCTACACCTTC CAWSPSGTEEGYTF
TRBD2 TRBJ2-1 TRBV4-3 few TGCGCCAGCAGCCAAGATTGGCGGGGGTATGAGCAGTTCTTC CASSQDWRGYEQFF
- TRBJ2-7 TRBV6-2/TRBV6-3 - TGTGCCAGCAGTTACGGGGTAGAATACGAGCAGTACTTC CASSYGVEYEQYF
- TRBJ2-5 TRBV6-5 - TGTGCCAGCACCACACTAGGGGGAGAGACCCAGTACTTC CASTTLGGETQYF
TRBD1 TRBJ2-7 TRBV29-1 many TGCAGCGTTGGACAGGGTTCCTACGAGCAGTACTTC CSVGQGSYEQYF
- TRBJ2-7 TRBV7-2 many TGTGCCAGCAGCTTAGCATTGGGGGCGGTCCCCGAGCAGTACTTC CASSLALGAVPEQYF
- TRBJ1-2 TRBV27 - TGTGCCAGCAGTGGGGGGGGGGGTCGACGTGGCTACACCTTC CASSGGGGRRGYTF
- TRBJ1-5 TRBV28 many TGTGCCAGCTTCACAGGGTATCCGGCGAAGGGCAATCAGCCCCAGCATTTT CASFTGYPAKGNQPQHF
- TRBJ1-4 TRBV6-5 - TGTGCCAGCAGCCCACTCGGAGGCAAACCTAATGAAAAACTGTTTTTT CASSPLGGKPNEKLFF
- TRBJ2-5 TRBV6-6 many TGTGCCAGCAGTCTCACTTCAGGCCCCCAAGAGACCCAGTACTTC CASSLTSGPQETQYF
TRBD2 TRBJ2-5 TRBV6-2/TRBV6-3 - TGTGTCAGCAGTTACGAAGCGGGGGGCCAAGAGACCCAGTACTTC CVSSYEAGGQETQYF
- TRBJ1-3 TRBV4-3 few TGCGCCAGCAGCCAAGATTGGGGGACTGGAAACACCATATATTTT CASSQDWGTGNTIYF
- TRBJ2-7 TRBV28 - TGTGCCAGCAGTTCATCCGAGATGAAAGCGGGACAGAGATCTTACGAGCAGTACTTC CASSSSEMKAGQRSYEQYF
TRBD2 TRBJ2-7 TRBV5-1 many TGCGCCAGCAGCTCCGGGACTAGCGGGAGGAGCTCCTACGAGCAGTACTTC CASSSGTSGRSSYEQYF
- TRBJ2-7 TRBV10-3 once TGTGCCATCGGGGAGGGCAGGGGCCCCTACGAGCAGTACTTC CAIGEGRGPYEQYF
- TRBJ2-7 TRBV9 few TGTGCCAGCAGCAGCCAAGGTACAAGCAACTCCTACGAGCAGTACTTC CASSSQGTSNSYEQYF
- TRBJ1-3 TRBV6-5 few TGTGCCAGCAGCCCCTCCGACTCCACGAGCTCTGGAAACACCATATATTTT CASSPSDSTSSGNTIYF
- TRBJ1-5 TRBV5-6 many TGTGCCAGCAGCTTGGCATGGGGTCAGCCCCAGCATTTT CASSLAWGQPQHF